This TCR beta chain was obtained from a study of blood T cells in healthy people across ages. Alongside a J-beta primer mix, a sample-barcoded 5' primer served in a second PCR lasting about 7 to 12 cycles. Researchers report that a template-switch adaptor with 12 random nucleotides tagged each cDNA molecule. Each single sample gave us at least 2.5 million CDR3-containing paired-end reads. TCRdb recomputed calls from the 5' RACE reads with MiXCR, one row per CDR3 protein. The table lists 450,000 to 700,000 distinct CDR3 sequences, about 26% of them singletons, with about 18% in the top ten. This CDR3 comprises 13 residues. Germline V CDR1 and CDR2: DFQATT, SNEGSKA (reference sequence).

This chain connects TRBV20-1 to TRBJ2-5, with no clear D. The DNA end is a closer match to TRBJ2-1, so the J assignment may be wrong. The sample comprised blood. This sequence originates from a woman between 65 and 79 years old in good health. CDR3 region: CSTGLSSYNEQFF. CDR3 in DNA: TGCAGTACCGGTTTGAGCTCCTACAATGAGCAGTTCTTC.